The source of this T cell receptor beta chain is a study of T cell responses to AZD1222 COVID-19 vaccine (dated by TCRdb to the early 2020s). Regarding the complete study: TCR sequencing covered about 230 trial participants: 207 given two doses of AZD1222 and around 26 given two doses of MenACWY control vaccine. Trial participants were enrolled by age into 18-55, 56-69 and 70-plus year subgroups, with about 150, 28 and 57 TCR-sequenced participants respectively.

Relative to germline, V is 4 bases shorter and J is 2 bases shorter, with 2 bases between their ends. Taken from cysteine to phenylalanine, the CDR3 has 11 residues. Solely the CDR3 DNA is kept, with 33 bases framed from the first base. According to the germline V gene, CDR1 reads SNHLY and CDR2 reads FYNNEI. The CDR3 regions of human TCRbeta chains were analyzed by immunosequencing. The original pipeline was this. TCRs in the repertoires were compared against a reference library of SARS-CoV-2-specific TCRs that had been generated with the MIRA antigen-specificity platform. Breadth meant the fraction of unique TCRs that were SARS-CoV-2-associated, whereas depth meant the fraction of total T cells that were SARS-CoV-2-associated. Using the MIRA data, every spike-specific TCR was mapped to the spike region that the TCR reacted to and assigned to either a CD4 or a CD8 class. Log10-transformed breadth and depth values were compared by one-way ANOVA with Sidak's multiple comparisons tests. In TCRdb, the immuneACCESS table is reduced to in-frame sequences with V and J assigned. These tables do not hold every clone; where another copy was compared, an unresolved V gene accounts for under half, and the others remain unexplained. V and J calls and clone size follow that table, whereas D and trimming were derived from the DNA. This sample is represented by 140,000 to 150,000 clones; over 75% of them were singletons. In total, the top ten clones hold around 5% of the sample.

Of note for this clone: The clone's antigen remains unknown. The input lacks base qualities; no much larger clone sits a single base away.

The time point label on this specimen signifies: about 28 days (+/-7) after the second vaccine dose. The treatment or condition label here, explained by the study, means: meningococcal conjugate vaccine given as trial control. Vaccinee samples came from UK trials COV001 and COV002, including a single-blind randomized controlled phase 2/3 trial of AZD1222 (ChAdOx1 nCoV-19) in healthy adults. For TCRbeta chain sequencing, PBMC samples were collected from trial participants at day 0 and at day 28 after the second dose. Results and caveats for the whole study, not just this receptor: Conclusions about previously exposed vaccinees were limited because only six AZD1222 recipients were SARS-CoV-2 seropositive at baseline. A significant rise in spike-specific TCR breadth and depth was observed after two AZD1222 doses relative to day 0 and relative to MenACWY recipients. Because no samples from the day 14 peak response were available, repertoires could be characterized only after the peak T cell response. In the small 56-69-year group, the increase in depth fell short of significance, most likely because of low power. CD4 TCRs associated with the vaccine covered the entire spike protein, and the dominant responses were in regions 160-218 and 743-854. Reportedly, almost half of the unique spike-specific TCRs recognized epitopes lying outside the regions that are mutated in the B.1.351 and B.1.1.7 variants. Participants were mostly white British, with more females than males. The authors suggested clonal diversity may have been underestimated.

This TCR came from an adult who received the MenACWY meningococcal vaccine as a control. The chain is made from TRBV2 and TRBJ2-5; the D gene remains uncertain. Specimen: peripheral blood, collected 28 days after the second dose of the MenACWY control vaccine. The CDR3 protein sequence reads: CASSVQETQYF. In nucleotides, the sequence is TGTGCCAGCAGTGTACAAGAGACCCAGTACTTC.